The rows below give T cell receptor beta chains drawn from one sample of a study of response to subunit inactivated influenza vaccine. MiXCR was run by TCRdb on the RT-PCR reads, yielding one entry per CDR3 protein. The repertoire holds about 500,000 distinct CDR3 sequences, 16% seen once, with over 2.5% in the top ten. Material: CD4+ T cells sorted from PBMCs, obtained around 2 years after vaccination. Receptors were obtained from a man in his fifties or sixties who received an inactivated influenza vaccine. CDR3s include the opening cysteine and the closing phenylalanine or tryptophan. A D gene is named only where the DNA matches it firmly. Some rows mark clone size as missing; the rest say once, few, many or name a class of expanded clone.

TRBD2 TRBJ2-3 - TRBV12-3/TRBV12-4 CASTPGLAGSTGDTQYF TGTGCCAGCACCCCGGGACTAGCGGGGTCCACCGGGGATACGCAGTATTTT
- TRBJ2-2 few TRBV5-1 CASSLDPRATGELFF TGCGCCAGCAGCTTGGATCCACGAGCCACCGGGGAGCTGTTTTTT
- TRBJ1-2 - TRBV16 CASSLSEVNYGYTF TGTGCCAGCAGCCTCTCTGAGGTTAACTATGGCTACACCTTC
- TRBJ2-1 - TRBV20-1 CSARDIASPYNEQFF TGCAGTGCTAGAGATATAGCGAGTCCTTACAATGAGCAGTTCTTC
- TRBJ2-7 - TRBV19 CASSITAGPYEQYF TGTGCCAGTAGTATAACGGCAGGTCCCTACGAGCAGTACTTC
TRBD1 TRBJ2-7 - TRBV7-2 CASSREGQVPYEQYF TGTGCCAGCAGCAGAGAAGGACAGGTTCCCTACGAGCAGTACTTC
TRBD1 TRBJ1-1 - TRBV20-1 CSARATGETTAFF TGCAGTGCTAGAGCGACAGGGGAAACCACGGCTTTCTTT
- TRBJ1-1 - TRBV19 CASSTRTGQNTEAFF TGTGCCAGTAGTACCAGAACGGGACAGAACACTGAAGCTTTCTTT
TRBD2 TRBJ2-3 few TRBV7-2 CASSLVASGFSTDTQYF TGTGCCAGCAGCTTAGTGGCTAGCGGGTTTAGCACAGATACGCAGTATTTT
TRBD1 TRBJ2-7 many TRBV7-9 CASSQHNVGTGPYF TGTGCCAGCAGCCAACATAACGTCGGGACAGGTCCGTACTTC
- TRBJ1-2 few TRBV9 CASSVDGAGYGYTF TGTGCCAGCAGCGTAGATGGGGCTGGCTATGGCTACACCTTC
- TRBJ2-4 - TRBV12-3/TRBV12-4 CTSSLRGIENIQYF TGTACCAGCAGTTTAAGGGGGATCGAAAACATTCAGTACTTC
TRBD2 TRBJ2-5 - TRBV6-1 CASTPGRGGPETQYF TGTGCCAGCACACCGGGGCGGGGGGGCCCAGAGACCCAGTACTTC
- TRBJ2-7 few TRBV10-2 CASRGATGKFTYEQYF TGCGCCAGTCGGGGGGCGACAGGAAAATTTACCTACGAGCAGTACTTC
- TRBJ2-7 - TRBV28 CASSAQAIEQYF TGTGCCAGCAGTGCACAGGCCATTGAGCAGTACTTC
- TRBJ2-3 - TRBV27 CASSLMYVSTDTQYF TGTGCCAGCAGTTTAATGTATGTCAGCACAGATACGCAGTATTTT
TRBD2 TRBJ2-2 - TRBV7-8 CASSGLAGVNTGELFF TGTGCCAGCAGCGGACTAGCGGGAGTGAACACCGGGGAGCTGTTTTTT